Each of the 3 T cell receptor beta chains below was sequenced from the same sample in a study of CD8+ T cells in alopecia areata. RNA extraction was followed by reverse transcription into cDNA, which acted as the sequencing template. Only in-frame clones appear in the TCRdb table, and some are missing; sequencing was by immunoSEQ multiplex PCR. The table records 200,000 to 250,000 clones, 50% to 70% of them present only once. Treatment described: oral pan-JAK inhibitor, 5-10 mg twice daily. The sample was CD4+ T cells sorted from blood, taken at week 4, from a patient treated with tofacitinib. These receptors were taken from a human donor with alopecia areata.

The J gene is TRBJ1-1, the V gene TRBV29-1; unclear D gene. The V gene's germline CDR1 is SQVTM and CDR2 ANQGSEA. Trimming left V 4 bases short and J 3 bases short, with 12 bases between. The CDR3 is made up of 13 amino acids. Here the CDR3 DNA reads TGCAGCGTTGGATGGAGTAGGGACACTGAAGCTTTCTTT. Protein: CSVGWSRDTEAFF.

The chain couples TRBV30 to TRBJ1-2; no definite D call. V was cut by 0 bases and J by 6 bases, with 14 bases left in between. CDR1 is GTSNPN, CDR2 SVGIG, per germline (reference sequence). CDR3 length: 14 residues. The CDR3 DNA follows: TGTGCCTGGAGTGTGCGTGGGGAAAGAGATGGCTACACCTTC. Translation: CAWSVRGERDGYTF.

This clone has more than one count but fewer than ten. This chain joins TRBV21-1 and TRBJ1-2; TRBD1 was called by the table and not checked on the DNA. TRBV21-1 is a recognized pseudogene. CDR3 length: 14 residues. The CDR3 region has the DNA TGTGCCATCCTCTTCCCCTATCGGGACACCTGCTACACCTTC. This gives the protein CAILFPYRDTCYTF.